This paragraph covers one T cell receptor beta chain sequence. The target antigen is unknown. The sample belongs to a study of T and B cells in COVID-19 patients. Study as a whole: At median age roughly 30 years, recovered patients were younger than active-infection patients at about 72. Study-wide findings and caveats: Active COVID-19 showed highly clonal TRB repertoires; recovery showed diversity and richness above healthy donors.

TRB rearrangements were amplified by multiplex PCR with BIOMED2 TRB-A/B primers. Using its own MiXCR run on the multiplex PCR reads, TCRdb lists one record per CDR3 protein. The data contain more than 15,000 distinct CDR3 sequences, under 35% of them singletons. Each TRB amplification used about 230-550 ng of genomic DNA from blood. J was trimmed by 5 bases and V by 5 bases; bases with no gene match: 10. The V gene's germline CDR1 is MNHEY and CDR2 SVGAGI. There are 16 residues in the CDR3. The receptor's source is a human donor who had recovered from COVID-19. The sample taken for sequencing was blood. The rearrangement links TRBV6-5 to TRBJ1-4; 8 bases map to TRBD1. CDR3 in DNA: TGTGCCAGCAGTCCCGACAGGGGAACTAAAAATGAAAAACTGTTTTTT. Translation: CASSPDRGTKNEKLFF.